This T cell receptor beta chain was profiled in a study of T cell responses to AZD1222 COVID-19 vaccine. Combined were second doses at about 4 or about 12 weeks. Clones were sequenced by immunoSEQ multiplex PCR, and TCRdb holds only the in-frame ones, with some missing. The table includes roughly 180,000 clones, roughly 90% detected once. V shed 3 bases and J shed 3 bases, with 5 bases lying between them. The length of the CDR3 is 13 residues. Germline V CDR1 and CDR2: LNHNV, YYDKDF (reference sequence). As to this clone: Its antigen is currently unknown.

General study points: Just five or six AZD1222 recipients tested seropositive at baseline. The donor cohort was predominantly white British with a female majority, and clonal diversity may have been underestimated.

The sequence was obtained from an adult who received the AZD1222 COVID-19 vaccine. The sequences come from peripheral blood, collected 28 days after the second AZD1222 dose. The V gene is TRBV15, the J gene TRBJ2-2, with D unresolved. The CDR3 reads CATSRGYTGELFF. CDR3 sequence (DNA): TGTGCCACCAGCAGGGGCTACACCGGGGAGCTGTTTTTT.